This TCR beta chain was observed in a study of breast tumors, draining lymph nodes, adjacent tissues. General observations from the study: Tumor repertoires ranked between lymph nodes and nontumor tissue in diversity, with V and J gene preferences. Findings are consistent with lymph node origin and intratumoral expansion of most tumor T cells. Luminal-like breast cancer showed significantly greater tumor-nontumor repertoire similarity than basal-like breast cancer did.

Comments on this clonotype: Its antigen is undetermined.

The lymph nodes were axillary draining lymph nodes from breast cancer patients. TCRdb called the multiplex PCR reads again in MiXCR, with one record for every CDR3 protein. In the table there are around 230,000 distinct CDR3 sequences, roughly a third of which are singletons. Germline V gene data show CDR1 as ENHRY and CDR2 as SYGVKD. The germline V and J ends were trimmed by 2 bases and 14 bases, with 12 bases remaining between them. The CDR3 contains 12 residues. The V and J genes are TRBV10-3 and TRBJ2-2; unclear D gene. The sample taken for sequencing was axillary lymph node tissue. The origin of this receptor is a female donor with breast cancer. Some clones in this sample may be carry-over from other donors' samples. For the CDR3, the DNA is TGTGCCATCAGTGAGGATGTGGGCAAACTGTTTTTT. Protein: CAISEDVGKLFF.